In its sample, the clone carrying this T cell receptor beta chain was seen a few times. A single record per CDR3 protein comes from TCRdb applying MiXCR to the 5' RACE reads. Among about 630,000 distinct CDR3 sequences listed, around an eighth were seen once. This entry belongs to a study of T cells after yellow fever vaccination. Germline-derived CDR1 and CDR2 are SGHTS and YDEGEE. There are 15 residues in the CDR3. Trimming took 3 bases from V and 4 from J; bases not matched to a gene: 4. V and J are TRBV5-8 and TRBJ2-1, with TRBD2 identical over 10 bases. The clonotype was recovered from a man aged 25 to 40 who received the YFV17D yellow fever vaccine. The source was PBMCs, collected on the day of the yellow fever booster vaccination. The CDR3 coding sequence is TGTGCCAGCAGCTGGGGACTAGCGAATTACAATGAGCAGTTCTTC. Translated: CASSWGLANYNEQFF. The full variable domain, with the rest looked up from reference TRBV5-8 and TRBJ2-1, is EAGVTQSPTHLIKTRGQQATLRCSPISGHTSVYWYQQALGLGLQFLLWYDEGEERNRGNFPPRFSGRQFPNYSSELNVNALELEDSALYLCASSWGLANYNEQFFGPGTRLTVL.